This T cell receptor (beta chain) originates from a study of early T cells in non-severe SARS-CoV-2 infection. Study-level points and caveats: Anti-spike CD8 responses were favored by VDJdb matching, which missed private and CD4 specificities.

This clonotype showed up many times. What it binds is unknown. Trimming left V 7 bases short and J 4 bases short, with 13 bases between. Germline loops: CDR1 SGHTA, CDR2 FQGNSA. The length of the CDR3 is 13 residues. TCRdb re-analysed the 5' RACE reads in MiXCR, keeping a single row per CDR3 protein. The table records some 62,000 distinct CDR3 sequences, roughly 9% of them present only once. The gene calls are TRBV7-2 and TRBJ2-5; weak D call: TRBD2 (5 bases). This TCR came from an adult who was a healthcare worker with PCR-confirmed SARS-CoV-2 infection or an uninfected control (not recorded which). The sequencing used whole blood, collected at baseline. The CDR3 DNA reads as TGTGCCAGCACCGTACCGGGGAGAGAGACCCAGTACTTC. Its translation is CASTVPGRETQYF.